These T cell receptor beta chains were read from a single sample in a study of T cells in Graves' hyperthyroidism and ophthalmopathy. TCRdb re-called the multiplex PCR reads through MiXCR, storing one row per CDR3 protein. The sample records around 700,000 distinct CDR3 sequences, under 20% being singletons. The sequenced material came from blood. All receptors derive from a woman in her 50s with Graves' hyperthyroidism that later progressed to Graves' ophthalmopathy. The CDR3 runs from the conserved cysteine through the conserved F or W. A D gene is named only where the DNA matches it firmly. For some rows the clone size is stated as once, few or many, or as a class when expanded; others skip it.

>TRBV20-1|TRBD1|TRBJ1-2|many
CSANYGQAMGYGYTF
TGCAGTGCTAACTACGGACAGGCCATGGGCTATGGCTACACCTTC
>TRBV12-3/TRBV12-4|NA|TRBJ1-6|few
CASSFKSYNSPLHF
TGTGCCAGCAGTTTCAAGTCCTATAATTCACCCCTCCACTTT
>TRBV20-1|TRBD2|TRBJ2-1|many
CSARELQTTGGSYNEQFF
TGCAGTGCTAGAGAGCTCCAAACCACGGGGGGCTCCTACAATGAGCAGTTCTTC
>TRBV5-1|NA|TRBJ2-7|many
CASSPGTSSEQYF
TGCGCCAGCAGCCCCGGGACGTCGAGCGAGCAGTACTTC
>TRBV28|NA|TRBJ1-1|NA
CASSFPPAGLNTEAFF
TGTGCCAGCAGTTTCCCTCCTGCAGGACTCAACACTGAAGCTTTCTTT
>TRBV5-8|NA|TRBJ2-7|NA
CASSLSDAYSYEQYF
TGTGCCAGCAGCTTGTCGGACGCTTATTCCTACGAGCAGTACTTC
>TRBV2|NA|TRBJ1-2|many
CASSPSRVVFDAGYTF
TGTGCCAGCAGTCCCTCAAGGGTGGTATTTGATGCTGGCTACACCTTC
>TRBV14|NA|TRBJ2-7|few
CASSQDSAVQYF
TGTGCCAGCAGCCAAGATTCGGCGGTGCAGTACTTC
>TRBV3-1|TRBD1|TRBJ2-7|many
CASSHDRGDISYEQYF
TGTGCCAGCAGCCATGACAGGGGGGATATATCCTACGAGCAGTACTTC
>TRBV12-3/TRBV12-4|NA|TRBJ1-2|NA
CASSLKVGYTF
TGTGCCAGCAGTTTGAAAGTTGGCTACACCTTC
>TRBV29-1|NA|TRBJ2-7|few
CSAISDEFRGSSYEQYF
TGCAGCGCCATATCCGATGAGTTTAGGGGAAGCTCCTACGAGCAGTACTTC
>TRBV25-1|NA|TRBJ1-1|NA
CASSEVGRTEAFF
TGTGCCAGCAGTGAGGTGGGAAGAACTGAAGCTTTCTTT
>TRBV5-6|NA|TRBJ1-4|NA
CASSRTVLDEKLFF
TGTGCCAGCAGCCGGACAGTGCTAGATGAAAAACTGTTTTTT
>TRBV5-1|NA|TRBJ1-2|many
CASSPLSSESYGYTF
TGCGCCAGCAGCCCTTTGAGCAGCGAATCGTATGGCTACACCTTC
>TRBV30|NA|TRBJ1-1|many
CAWSGRRRTEAFF
TGTGCCTGGAGTGGACGGAGGAGGACTGAAGCTTTCTTT
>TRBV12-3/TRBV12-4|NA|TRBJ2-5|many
CASSNRLGQETQYF
TGTGCCAGCAGTAACCGTTTGGGACAAGAGACCCAGTACTTC
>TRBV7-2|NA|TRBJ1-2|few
CASSLVSQSYGYTF
TGTGCCAGCAGCTTAGTTTCACAGTCCTATGGCTACACCTTC
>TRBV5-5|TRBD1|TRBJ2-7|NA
CASRTGQGNYEQYF
TGTGCCAGCAGAACGGGACAGGGGAACTACGAGCAGTACTTC